The clone carrying this T cell receptor (beta chain) was detected many times. Antigen specificity is unknown. Recently diagnosed hyperthyroidism of less than 2 months' duration affected patients aged 18 to 65. Uncontrolled infection, other autoimmune disease, pregnancy or lactation disqualified patients from enrolment. The authors obtained PBMCs from 10 ml of fresh peripheral blood. Deletions cut 3 bases from V and 3 bases from J, with 10 bases between. The germline gives CDR1 SGHRS, CDR2 YFSETQ. The CDR3 is 13 residues long. This sample is drawn from a study of T cells in Graves' hyperthyroidism and ophthalmopathy. Study conclusions and caveats: Model-based prediction identified ophthalmopathy a median about 6 months prior to its onset.

Amplification of TCR beta CDR3 regions used RNA as the template. Primed by the HTBI set, a first-round RT-PCR was run on the TCR CDR3. TCRdb itself ran the multiplex PCR reads through MiXCR, one entry per CDR3 protein. The sample includes hundreds of thousands of distinct CDR3 sequences, more than 15% of them seen just once. The TCR comes from a woman in her late teens or twenties with Graves' hyperthyroidism. V usage is TRBV5-1 and J usage is TRBJ2-7; D might be TRBD1 (6 bases). The sequenced sample consisted of blood. Written as DNA, the CDR3 is TGCGCCAGCAGCTCCGACAGGATCTACGAGCAGTACTTC. Translating it yields CASSSDRIYEQYF.